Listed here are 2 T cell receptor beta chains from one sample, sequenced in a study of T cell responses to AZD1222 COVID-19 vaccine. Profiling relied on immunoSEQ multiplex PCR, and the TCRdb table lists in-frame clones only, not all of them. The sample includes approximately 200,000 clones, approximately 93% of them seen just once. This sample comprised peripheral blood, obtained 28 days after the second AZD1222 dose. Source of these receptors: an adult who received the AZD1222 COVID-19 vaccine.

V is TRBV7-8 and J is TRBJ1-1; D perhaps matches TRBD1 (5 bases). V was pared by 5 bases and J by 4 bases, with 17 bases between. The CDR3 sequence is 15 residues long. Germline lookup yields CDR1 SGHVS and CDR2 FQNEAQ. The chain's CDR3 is CASSELAGGFTEAFF. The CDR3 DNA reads TGTGCCAGCAGCGAACTAGCGGGGGGTTTCACTGAAGCTTTCTTT.

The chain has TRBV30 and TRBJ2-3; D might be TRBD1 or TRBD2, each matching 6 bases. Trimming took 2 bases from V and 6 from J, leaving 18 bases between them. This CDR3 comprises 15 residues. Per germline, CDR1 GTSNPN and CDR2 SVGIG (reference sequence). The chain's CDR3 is CAWSLGGAGRDTQYF. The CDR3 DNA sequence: TGTGCCTGGAGTTTGGGGGGCGCGGGAAGGGATACGCAGTATTTT.